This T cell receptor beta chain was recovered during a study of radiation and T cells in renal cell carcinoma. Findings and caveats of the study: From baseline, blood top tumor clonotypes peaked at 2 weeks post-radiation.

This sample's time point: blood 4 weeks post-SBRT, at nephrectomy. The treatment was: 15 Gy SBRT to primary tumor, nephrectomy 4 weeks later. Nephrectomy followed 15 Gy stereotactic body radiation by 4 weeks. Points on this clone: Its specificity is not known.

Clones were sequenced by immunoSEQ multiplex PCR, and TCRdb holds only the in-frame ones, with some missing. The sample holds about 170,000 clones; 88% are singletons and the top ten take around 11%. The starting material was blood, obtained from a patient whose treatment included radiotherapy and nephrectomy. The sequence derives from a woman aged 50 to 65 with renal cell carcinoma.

The chain's CDR3 is CASSPRGGRTEAFF. Written as DNA, the CDR3 is TGTGCCAGCAGCCCCAGGGGGGGGAGGACTGAAGCTTTCTTT. The chain carries TRBV7-2 and TRBJ1-1, with 7 bases fitting TRBD1. This CDR3 is built from 14 residues. The trim removed 5 bases at V and 5 bases at J, leaving 8 bases unmatched. Germline CDR1 and CDR2: SGHTA and FQGNSA.